This T cell receptor (beta chain) derives from a study of beta chain features in type 1 diabetes. This clone has only a few counts. Its target is unknown. Additional DNA sequences in this sample encode the identical CDR3. Expressed TCRB transcripts were sequenced after all isolated RNA was converted to cDNA. The method was immunoSEQ multiplex PCR; TCRdb's version includes in-frame clones alone and lacks a portion of them. The top ten clones hold 0.03% to 0.04% of a sample with about 660,000 clones, about 14% of them seen once. Populations isolated by sorting all had purity greater than 95%. The CDR3 is made up of 14 amino acids. Germline V gives CDR1 SEHNR, CDR2 FQNEAQ (reference sequence). V lost 1 base, J lost 2 bases, and 3 bases lay in between. Broader study findings: Moderate but significant shortening of TCRB CDR3s was recorded in all four CD4+ subsets from Type 1 diabetes patients. Patients with type 1 diabetes carried fewer insertions and had more deletions at their VDJ junctions. A cDNA-based sequencing approach could over-represent cells with high TCR expression. Relative to healthy donors, patients appeared to have naive, central memory and Treg TCRB repertoires that were more similar.

What was sequenced was naive CD4+ T cells from blood. The genes are TRBV7-9 and TRBJ2-6; no clear D. The receptor was derived from a man aged 18 to 35 with type 1 diabetes. The CDR3: CASSLGAGANVLTF. The CDR3 DNA follows: TGTGCCAGCAGCTTAGGTGCTGGGGCCAACGTCCTGACTTTC.